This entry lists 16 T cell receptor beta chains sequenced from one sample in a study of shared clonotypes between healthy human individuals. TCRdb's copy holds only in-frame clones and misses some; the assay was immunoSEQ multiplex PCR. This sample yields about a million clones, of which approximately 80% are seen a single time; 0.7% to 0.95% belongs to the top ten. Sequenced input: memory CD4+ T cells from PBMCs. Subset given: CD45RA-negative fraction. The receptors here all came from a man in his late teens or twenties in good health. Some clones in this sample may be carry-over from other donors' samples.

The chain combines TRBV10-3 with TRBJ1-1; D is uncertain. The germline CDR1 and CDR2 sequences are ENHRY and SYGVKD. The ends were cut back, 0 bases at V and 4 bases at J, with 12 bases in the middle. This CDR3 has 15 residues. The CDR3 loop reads CAISESLIGPTEAFF. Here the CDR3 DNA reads TGTGCCATCAGTGAGTCTCTGATAGGGCCCACTGAAGCTTTCTTT.

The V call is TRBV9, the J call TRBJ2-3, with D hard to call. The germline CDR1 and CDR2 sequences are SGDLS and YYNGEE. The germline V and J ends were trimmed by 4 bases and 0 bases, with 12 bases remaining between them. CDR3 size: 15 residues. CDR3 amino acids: CASSLQHWSTDTQYF. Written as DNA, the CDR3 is TGTGCCAGCAGCTTACAACACTGGAGCACAGATACGCAGTATTTT. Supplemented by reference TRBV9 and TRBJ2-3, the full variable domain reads DSGVTQTPKHLITATGQRVTLRCSPRSGDLSVYWYQQSLDQGLQFLIQYYNGEERAKGNILERFSAQQFPDLHSELNLSSLELGDSALYFCASSLQHWSTDTQYFGPGTRLTVL.

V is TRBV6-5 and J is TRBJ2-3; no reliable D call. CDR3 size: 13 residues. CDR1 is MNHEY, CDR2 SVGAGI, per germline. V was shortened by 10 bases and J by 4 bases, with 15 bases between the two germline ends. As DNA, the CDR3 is TGTGCCACCATGCTCCCGGGTCCAGATACGCAGTATTTT. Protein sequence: CATMLPGPDTQYF.

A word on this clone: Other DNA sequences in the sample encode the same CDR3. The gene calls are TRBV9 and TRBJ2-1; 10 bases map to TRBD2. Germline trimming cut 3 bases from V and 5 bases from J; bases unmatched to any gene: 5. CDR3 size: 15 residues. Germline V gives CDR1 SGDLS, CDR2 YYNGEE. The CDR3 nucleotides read TGTGCCAGCAGCGCCTCTAGCGGGGGAAACAATGAGCAGTTCTTC. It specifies CASSASSGGNNEQFF.

The CDR3 spells CASSQDGRYSNQPQHF. CDR3 bases: TGCGCCAGCAGCCAAGATGGCAGATATAGCAATCAGCCCCAGCATTTT. V is TRBV4-1 and J is TRBJ1-5; D call uncertain. The length of the CDR3 is 16 residues. Trimming took off 0 bases at V and 0 bases at J, with 9 bases between the two ends. Germline CDR1 reads MGHRA; CDR2 reads YSYEKL.

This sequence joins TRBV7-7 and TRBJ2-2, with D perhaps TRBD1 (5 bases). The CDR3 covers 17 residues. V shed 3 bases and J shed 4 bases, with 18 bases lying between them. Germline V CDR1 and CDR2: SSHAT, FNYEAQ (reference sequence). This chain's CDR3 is CASSFGSLDSFTGELFF. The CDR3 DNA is TGTGCCAGCAGCTTCGGTTCTTTAGACAGTTTCACCGGGGAGCTGTTTTTT.

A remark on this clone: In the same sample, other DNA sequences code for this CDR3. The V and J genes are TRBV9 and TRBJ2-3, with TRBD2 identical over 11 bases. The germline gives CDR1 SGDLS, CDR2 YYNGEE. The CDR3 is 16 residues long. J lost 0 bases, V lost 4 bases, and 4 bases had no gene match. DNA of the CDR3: TGTGCCAGCAGCCCCCGGACTAGCGGGAGCACAGATACGCAGTATTTT. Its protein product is CASSPRTSGSTDTQYF. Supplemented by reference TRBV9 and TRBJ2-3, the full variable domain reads DSGVTQTPKHLITATGQRVTLRCSPRSGDLSVYWYQQSLDQGLQFLIQYYNGEERAKGNILERFSAQQFPDLHSELNLSSLELGDSALYFCASSPRTSGSTDTQYFGPGTRLTVL.

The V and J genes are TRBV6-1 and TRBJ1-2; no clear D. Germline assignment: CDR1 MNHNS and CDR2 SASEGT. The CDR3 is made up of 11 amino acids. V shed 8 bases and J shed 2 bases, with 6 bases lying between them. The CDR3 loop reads CASQRNYGYTF. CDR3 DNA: TGTGCCAGCCAGAGAAACTATGGCTACACCTTC.

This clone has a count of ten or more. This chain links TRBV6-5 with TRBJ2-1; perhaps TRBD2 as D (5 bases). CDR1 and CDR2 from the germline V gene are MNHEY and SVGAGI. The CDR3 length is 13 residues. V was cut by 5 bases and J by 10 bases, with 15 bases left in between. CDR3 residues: CASSPTLAEEQFF. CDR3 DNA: TGTGCCAGCAGTCCTACTCTAGCTGAGGAGCAGTTCTTC.

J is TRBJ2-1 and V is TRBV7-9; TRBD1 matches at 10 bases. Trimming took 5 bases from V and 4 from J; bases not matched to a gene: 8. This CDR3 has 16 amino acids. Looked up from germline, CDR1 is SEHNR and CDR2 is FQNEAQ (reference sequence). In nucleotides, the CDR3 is TGTGCCAGCAGCGTCTATCGGGACAGGGGTTACAATGAGCAGTTCTTC. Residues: CASSVYRDRGYNEQFF.

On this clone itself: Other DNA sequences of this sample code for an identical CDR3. CDR3: CASSLVAGEDTQYF. The DNA for the CDR3 is TGTGCCAGCAGCTTGGTAGCGGGCGAAGATACGCAGTATTTT. V and J are TRBV5-6 and TRBJ2-3; 7 positions match TRBD2. Per germline, CDR1 SGHDT and CDR2 YYEEEE. The trim removed 0 bases at V and 5 bases at J, leaving 3 bases unmatched. This CDR3 has 14 amino acids.

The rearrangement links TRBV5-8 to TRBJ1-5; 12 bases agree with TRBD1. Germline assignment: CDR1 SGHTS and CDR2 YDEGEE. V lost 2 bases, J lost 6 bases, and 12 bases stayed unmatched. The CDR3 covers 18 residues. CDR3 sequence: CASSFNSGTGGSGQPQHF. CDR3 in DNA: TGTGCCAGCAGCTTTAACTCCGGGACAGGGGGCTCTGGTCAGCCCCAGCATTTT.

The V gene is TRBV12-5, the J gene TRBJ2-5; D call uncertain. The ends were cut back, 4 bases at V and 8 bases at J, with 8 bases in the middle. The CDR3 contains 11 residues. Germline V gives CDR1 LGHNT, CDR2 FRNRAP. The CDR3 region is CASGSGRTQYF. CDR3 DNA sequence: TGTGCTAGTGGTTCGGGTCGAACCCAGTACTTC.

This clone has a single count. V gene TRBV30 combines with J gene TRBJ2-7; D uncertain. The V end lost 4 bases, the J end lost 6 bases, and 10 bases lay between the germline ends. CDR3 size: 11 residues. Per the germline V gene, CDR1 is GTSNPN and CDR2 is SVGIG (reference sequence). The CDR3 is CAWKGRAEQYF. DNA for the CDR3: TGTGCCTGGAAGGGTAGGGCCGAGCAGTACTTC.

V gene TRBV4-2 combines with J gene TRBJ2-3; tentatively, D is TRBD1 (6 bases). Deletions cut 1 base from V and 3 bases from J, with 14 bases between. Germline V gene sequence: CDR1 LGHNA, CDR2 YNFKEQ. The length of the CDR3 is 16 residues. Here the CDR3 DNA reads TGTGCCAGCAGCCAAGGGTGGTCACAGGGAACAGATACGCAGTATTTT. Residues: CASSQGWSQGTDTQYF.

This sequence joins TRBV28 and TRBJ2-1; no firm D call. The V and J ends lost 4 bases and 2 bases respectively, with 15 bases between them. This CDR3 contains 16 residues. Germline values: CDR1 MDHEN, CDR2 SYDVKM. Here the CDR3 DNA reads TGTGCCAGCAGTTCCCCTCCAGCGATAGCCTACAATGAGCAGTTCTTC. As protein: CASSSPPAIAYNEQFF.